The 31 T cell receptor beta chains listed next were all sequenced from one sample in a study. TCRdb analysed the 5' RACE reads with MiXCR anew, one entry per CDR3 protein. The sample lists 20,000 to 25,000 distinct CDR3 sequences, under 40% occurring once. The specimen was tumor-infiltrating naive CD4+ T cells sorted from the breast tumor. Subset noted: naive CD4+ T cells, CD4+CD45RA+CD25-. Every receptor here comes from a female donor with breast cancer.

CDR3 amino acids: CASSPGGSYGYTF. The CDR3 bases are TGTGCCAGCAGCCCCGGGGGCTCCTATGGCTACACCTTC. The genes are TRBV7-3 and TRBJ1-2, with TRBD1 as a possible D gene (6 bases). Germline CDR1 SGHTA, CDR2 FQGTGA. This CDR3 region has 13 residues. The germline V and J ends were trimmed by 5 bases and 4 bases, with 11 bases remaining between them.

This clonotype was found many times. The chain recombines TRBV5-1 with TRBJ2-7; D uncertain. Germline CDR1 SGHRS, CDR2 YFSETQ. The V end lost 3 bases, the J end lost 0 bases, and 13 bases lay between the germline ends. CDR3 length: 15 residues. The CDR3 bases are TGCGCCAGCAGCTCTCTCACGGTACCCTCCTACGAGCAGTACTTC. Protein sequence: CASSSLTVPSYEQYF. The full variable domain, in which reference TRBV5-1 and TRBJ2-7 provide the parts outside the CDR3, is KAGVTQTPRYLIKTRGQQVTLSCSPISGHRSVSWYQQTPGQGLQFLFEYFSETQRNKGNFPGRFSGRQFSNSRSEMNVSTLELGDSALYLCASSSLTVPSYEQYFGPGTRLTVT.

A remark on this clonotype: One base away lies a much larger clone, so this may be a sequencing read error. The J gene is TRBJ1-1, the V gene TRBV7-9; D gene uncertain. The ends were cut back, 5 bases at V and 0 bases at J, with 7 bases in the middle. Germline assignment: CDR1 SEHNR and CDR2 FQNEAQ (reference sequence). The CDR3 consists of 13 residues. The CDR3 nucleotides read TGTGCCAGCAGCACCAGGATGAACACTGAAGCTTTCTTT. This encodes CASSTRMNTEAFF.

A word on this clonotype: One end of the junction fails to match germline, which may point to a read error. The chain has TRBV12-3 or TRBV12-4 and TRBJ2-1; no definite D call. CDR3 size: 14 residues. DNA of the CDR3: TGTGCCGGCAGTCAGGACGGTACTTTGAGTGAGCAGTTCTTC. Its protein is CAGSQDGTLSEQFF.

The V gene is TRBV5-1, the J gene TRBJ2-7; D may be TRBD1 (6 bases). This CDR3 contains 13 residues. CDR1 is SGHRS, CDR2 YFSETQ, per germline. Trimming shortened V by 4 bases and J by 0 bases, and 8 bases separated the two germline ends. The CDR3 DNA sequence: TGCGCCAGCAGCATGGACAGCTCCTACGAGCAGTACTTC. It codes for CASSMDSSYEQYF.

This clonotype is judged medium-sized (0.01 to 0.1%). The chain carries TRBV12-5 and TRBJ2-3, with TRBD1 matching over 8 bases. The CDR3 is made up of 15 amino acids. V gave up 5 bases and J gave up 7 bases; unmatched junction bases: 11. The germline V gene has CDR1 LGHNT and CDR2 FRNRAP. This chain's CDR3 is CASGPSDRDQHTQYF. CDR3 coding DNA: TGTGCTAGTGGTCCCTCGGACAGGGATCAACATACGCAGTATTTT.

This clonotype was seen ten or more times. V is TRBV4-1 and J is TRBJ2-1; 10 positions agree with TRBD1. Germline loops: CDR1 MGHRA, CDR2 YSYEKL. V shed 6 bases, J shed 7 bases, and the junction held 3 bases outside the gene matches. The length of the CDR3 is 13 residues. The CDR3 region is CASRRTGGNEQFF. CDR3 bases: TGCGCCAGCAGGAGGACAGGGGGTAATGAGCAGTTCTTC.

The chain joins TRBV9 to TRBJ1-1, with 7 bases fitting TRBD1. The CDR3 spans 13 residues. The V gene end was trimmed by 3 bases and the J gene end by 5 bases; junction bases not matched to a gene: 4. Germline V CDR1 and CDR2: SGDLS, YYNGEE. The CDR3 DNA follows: TGTGCCAGCAGCGCAGGGGGTGGGACTGAAGCTTTCTTT. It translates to CASSAGGGTEAFF.

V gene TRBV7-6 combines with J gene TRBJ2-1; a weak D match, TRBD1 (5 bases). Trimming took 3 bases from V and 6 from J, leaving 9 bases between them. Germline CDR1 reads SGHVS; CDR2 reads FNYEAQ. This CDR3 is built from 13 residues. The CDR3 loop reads CASSLRQSNEQFF. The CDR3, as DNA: TGTGCCAGCAGCTTGCGACAGAGCAATGAGCAGTTCTTC.

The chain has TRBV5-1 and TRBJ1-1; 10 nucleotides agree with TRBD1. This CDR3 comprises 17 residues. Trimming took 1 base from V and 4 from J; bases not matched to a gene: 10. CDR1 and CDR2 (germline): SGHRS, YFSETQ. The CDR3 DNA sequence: TGCGCCAGCAGCTTGAGGACAGGGGGAGTGGCGGGCACTGAAGCTTTCTTT. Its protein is CASSLRTGGVAGTEAFF.

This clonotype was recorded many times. The DNA for the CDR3 is TGTGCCAGCAGTTACCCCGACAGGGGGAGGACTGAAGCTTTCTTT. It codes for CASSYPDRGRTEAFF. V usage is TRBV6-6 and J usage is TRBJ1-1; 9 nucleotides align to TRBD1. The germline V gene encodes CDR1 MNHNY and CDR2 SVGAGI (reference sequence). The ends lost 2 bases at V and 5 bases at J; junction bases unmatched: 6. This CDR3 comprises 15 residues.

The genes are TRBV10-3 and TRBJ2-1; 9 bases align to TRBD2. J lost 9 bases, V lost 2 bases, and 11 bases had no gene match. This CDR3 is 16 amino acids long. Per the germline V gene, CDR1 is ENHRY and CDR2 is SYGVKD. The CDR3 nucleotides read TGTGCCATCAGTGAGGGCGCGGGAGGGCCGTCGGGTGAGCAGTTCTTC. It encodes CAISEGAGGPSGEQFF.

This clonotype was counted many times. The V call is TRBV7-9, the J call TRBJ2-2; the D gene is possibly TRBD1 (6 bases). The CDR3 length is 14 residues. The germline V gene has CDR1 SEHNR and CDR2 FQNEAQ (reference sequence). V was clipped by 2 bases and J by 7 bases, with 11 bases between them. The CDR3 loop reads CASSLSQGSGELFF. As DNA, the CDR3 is TGTGCCAGCAGCTTATCGCAGGGGAGCGGGGAGCTGTTTTTT.

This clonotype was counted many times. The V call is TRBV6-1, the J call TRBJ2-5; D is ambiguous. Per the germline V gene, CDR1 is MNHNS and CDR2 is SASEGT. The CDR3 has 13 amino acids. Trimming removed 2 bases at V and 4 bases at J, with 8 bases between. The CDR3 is CASSEQERETQYF. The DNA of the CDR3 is TGTGCCAGCAGTGAACAGGAGCGAGAGACCCAGTACTTC.

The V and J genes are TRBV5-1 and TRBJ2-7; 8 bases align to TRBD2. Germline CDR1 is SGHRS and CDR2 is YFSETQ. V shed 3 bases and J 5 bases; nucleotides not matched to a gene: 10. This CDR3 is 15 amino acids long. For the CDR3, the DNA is TGCGCCAGCAGCTCCATTGAAAGCGGGAGCGACGAGCAGTACTTC. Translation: CASSSIESGSDEQYF. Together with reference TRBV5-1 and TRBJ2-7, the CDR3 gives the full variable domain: KAGVTQTPRYLIKTRGQQVTLSCSPISGHRSVSWYQQTPGQGLQFLFEYFSETQRNKGNFPGRFSGRQFSNSRSEMNVSTLELGDSALYLCASSSIESGSDEQYFGPGTRLTVT.

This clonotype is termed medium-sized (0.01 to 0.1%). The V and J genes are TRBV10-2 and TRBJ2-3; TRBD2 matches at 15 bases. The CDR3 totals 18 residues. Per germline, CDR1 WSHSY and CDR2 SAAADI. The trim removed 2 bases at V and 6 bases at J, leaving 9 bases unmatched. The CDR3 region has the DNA TGCGCCAGCAGTGAGGACGCCGGGACTAGCGGGAGGAGGGATACGCAGTATTTT. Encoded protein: CASSEDAGTSGRRDTQYF.

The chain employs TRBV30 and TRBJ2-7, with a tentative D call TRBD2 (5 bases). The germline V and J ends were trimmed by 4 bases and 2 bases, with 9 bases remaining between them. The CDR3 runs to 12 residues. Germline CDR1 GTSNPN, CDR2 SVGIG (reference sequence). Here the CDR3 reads CAWTGKTYEQYF. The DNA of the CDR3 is TGTGCCTGGACCGGGAAGACCTACGAGCAGTACTTC. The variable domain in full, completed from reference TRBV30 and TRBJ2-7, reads SQTIHQWPATLVQPVGSPLSLECTVEGTSNPNLYWYRQAAGRGLQLLFYSVGIGQISSEVPQNLSASRPQDRQFILSSKKLLLSDSGFYLCAWTGKTYEQYFGPGTRLTVT.

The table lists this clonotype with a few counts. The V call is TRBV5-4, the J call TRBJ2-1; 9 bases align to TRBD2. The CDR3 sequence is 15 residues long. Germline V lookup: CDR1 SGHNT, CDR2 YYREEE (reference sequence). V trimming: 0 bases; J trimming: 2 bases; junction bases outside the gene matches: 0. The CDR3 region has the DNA TGTGCCAGCAGCTTGGGACTAGCGGCCTACAATGAGCAGTTCTTC. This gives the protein CASSLGLAAYNEQFF.

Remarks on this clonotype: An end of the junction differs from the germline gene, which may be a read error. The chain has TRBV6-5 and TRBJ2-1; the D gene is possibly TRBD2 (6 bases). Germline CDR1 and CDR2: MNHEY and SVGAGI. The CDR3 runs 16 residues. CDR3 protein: CASRLRPGVRYNELFF. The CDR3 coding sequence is TGTGCCAGCAGGCTTCGGCCGGGGGTAAGGTACAATGAGCTGTTCTTC.

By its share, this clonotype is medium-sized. CDR3: CASVQGGMGGYTF. The DNA for the CDR3 is TGTGCCAGCGTACAAGGGGGCATGGGAGGCTACACCTTC. The chain recombines TRBV6-5 with TRBJ1-2; 7 bases map to TRBD1. Germline values: CDR1 MNHEY, CDR2 SVGAGI. V trimming: 8 bases; J trimming: 8 bases; junction bases outside the gene matches: 11. The CDR3 totals 13 residues.

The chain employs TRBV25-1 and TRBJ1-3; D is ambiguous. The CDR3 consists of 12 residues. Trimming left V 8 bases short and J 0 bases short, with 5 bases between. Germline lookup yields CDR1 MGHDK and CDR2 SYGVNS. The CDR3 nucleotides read TGTGCCAGCGGGAGCTCTGGAAACACCATATATTTT. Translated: CASGSSGNTIYF.

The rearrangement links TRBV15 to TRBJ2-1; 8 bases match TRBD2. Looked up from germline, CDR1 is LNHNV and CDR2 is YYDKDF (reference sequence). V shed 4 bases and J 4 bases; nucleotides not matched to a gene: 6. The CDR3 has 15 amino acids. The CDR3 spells CATSTTSGDYNEQFF. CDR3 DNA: TGTGCCACCAGCACTACTAGCGGCGATTACAATGAGCAGTTCTTC.

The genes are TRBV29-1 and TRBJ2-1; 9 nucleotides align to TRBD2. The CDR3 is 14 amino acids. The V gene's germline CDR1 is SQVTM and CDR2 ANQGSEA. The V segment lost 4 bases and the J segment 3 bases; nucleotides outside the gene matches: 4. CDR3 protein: CSVATSGYYNEQFF. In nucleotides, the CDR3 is TGCAGCGTTGCAACTAGCGGGTACTACAATGAGCAGTTCTTC.

CDR3 sequence: CASSESSWEKLFF. CDR3 nucleotides: TGTGCCAGCAGTGAAAGCAGTTGGGAAAAACTGTTTTTT. The chain joins TRBV6-1 to TRBJ1-4, with unresolved D. This CDR3 comprises 13 residues. Trimming took 2 bases from V and 8 from J, leaving 9 bases between them. Germline V gene data show CDR1 as MNHNS and CDR2 as SASEGT.

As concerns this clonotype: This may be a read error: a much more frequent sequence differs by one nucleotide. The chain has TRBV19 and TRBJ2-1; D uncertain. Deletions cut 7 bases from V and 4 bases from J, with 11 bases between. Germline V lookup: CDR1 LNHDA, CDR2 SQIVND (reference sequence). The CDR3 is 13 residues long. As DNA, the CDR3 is TGTGCCAGTACCCTCAGCCGGTACAATGAGCAGTTCTTC. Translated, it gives CASTLSRYNEQFF.

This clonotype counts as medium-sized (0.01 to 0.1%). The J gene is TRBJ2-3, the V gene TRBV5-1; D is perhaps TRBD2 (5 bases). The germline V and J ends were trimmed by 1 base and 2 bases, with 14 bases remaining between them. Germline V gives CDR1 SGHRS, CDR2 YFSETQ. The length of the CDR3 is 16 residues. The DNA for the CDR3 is TGCGCCAGCAGCTTGCAACAAGGAGGTCCCACAGATACGCAGTATTTT. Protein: CASSLQQGGPTDTQYF.

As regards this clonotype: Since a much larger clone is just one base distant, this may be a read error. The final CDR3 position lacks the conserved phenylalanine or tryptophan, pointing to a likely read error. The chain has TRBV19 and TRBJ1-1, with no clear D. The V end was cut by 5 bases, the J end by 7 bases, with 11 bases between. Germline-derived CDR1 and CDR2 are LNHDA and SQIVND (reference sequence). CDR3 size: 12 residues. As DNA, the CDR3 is TGTGCCAGTAGTTTCTCAACCCGTGAAGCTTTCCTT. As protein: CASSFSTREAFL.

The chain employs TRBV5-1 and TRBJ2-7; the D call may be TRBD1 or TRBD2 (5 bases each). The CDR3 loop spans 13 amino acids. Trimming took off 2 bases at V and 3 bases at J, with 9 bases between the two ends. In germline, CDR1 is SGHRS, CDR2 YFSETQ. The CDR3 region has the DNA TGCGCCAGCAGCTTACTAGACAGCTACGAGCAGTACTTC. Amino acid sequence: CASSLLDSYEQYF.

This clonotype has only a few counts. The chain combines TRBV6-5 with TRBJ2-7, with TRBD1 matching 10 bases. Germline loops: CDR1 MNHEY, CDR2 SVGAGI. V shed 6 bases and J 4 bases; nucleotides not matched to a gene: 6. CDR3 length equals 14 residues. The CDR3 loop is CASRRGQGSYEQYF. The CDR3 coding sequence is TGTGCCAGCAGACGGGGACAGGGGAGTTACGAGCAGTACTTC.

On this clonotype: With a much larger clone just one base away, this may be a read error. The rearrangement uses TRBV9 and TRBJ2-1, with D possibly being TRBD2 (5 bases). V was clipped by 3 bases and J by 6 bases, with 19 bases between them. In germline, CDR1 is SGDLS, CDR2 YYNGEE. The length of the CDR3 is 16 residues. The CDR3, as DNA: TGTGCCAGCAGCGAACTGTCCGTTAGCGCGGGCAATGAGCAGTTCTTC. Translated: CASSELSVSAGNEQFF.

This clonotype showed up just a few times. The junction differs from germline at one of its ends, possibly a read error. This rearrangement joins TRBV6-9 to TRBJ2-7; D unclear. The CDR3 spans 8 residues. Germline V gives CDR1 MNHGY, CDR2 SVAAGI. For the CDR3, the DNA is TGTGCCAGCGGATGGAGCGAGTTC. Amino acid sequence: CASGWSEF.